The clone carrying this TCR beta chain has just a few counts. Its antigen is as yet unknown. The germline gives CDR1 WSHSY, CDR2 SAAADI. The V and J ends lost 3 bases and 10 bases respectively, with 4 bases between them. The CDR3 sequence is 11 residues long. TCR beta VDJ and CDR3 profiles were obtained from a genomic DNA template. TCRdb fed the reads into MiXCR, producing one record per CDR3 protein. The sample has a few hundred thousand distinct CDR3 sequences; 60% to 80% are singletons. The data stem from a study of CD8+CD57+ T cells in acquired aplastic anemia. Looking at the study overall: The sorted CD4+ and CD8+ cells yielded an average around 3 ug of DNA. Among healthy donors, CD4+ cells averaged approximately 10 million reads. Study-wide points: For CD8+ Simpson's diversity, patients and controls showed no significant difference. Roughly 27 sequences, all CD8+ CDR3, were shared between patients and controls.

The chain carries TRBV10-2 and TRBJ1-6; no definite D call. The sample was sorted CD4+, CD8+, or CD8+CD57+ T cells (not recorded which) from PBMCs. This sequence originates from a human donor in good health, serving as a control. The CDR3 loop reads CASSDQSPLHF. As DNA, the CDR3 is TGCGCCAGCAGTGATCAATCACCCCTCCACTTT.